The present T cell receptor beta chain was sequenced within a study of cytomegalovirus exposure and HLA in healthy donors listed by TCRdb under 2017. The study in broad terms: According to an earlier analysis of 550 to 700 of the donors, about 170 million T cells yielded over 100 million unique TCR beta sequences and about 300 Gb of sequence data. An early release that covered fewer than 800 HLA-typed donors contained around 300 gigabases of sequencing data and approximately 85 million unique TCR sequences. Among the roughly 400 genotyped donors, more than 70% belonged to the genetic ancestry cluster associated with self-reported Caucasian donors. The aim of the study was to test whether cataloging public T cell receptors could identify signatures of past pathogen exposure. The study used immunosequencing to profile the T cell repertoires of some 600 subjects and linked those repertoires to cytomegalovirus serostatus. In addition to the first cohort of 666 subjects, a separate validation cohort of approximately 120 different subjects was used. The study combined high-throughput TCR immunosequencing, statistical association of individual TCRs with disease status, and machine learning to predict cytomegalovirus infection status. In a later analysis, previously published TCR beta repertoires from more than 500 donors were re-analyzed and high-resolution HLA genotyping was added so that TCR occurrence patterns could be studied. In the later analysis, no new phenotypic data were used to find candidate immune exposures; instead, reliance was placed on TCR beta sequences and their occurrence across donors. In an earlier analysis of a few hundred of the donors, high-throughput TCR beta sequencing was used to judge whether each TCR beta V gene segment behaved as functional or pseudogenic. Donor age, sex, ethnicity and CMV serostatus were compiled alongside the repertoire data. A later genetic analysis took genome-wide SNP genotypes for about three fifths of the 666 donors and used that subset as a discovery cohort. Every repertoire in the discovery cohort had been generated on one and the same sequencing platform. Class I and class II HLA loci were covered by the typing at four-digit resolution. The number of typed donors differed by locus: about 620-640 for A, B, C, DRB1 and DQB1; 522 for DQA1; 606 for DPA1; and 400 to 480 for DPB1. Roughly five DR-DQ haplotypes were handled as single units for association and clustering, since linkage in the cohort was strong. Across approximately 420 genotyped donors of the cohort, an average of about 240,000 unique TCR beta nucleotide sequences per donor were sequenced, and roughly 17% of those sequences were non-productive. Results and caveats for the whole study, not just this receptor: In the study, approximately 160 TCR beta chains were listed as associated with cytomegalovirus. In vitro tests confirmed that a few of the cytomegalovirus-associated TCR beta chains recognize cytomegalovirus antigens. Across donors, most TCR sequences were observed very rarely, whereas some public TCRs were present in many individuals. In a later analysis, some 18,000 TCR beta sequences were associated with specific HLA alleles at a false discovery rate of 0.05. Fewer than 20 rarely observed V segments, including chromosome 9 orphons, were excluded from the earlier analysis of approximately 500 of the donors because counts were too low. In an earlier analysis of roughly 500 of the donors, most TCR beta V segments appeared in productive rearrangements about 87% or about 30% of the time, broadly matching IMGT annotations. The authors suggested that the approach could potentially be generalized to other disease states and immunological phenotypes. The classifier was reported to diagnose cytomegalovirus status with high specificity and sensitivity in both the original and validation cohorts. In a later genetic analysis, a missense DCLRE1C variant was associated with V-gene and J-gene trimming of TCR beta chains, and the association was replicated in an independent cohort. In a later analysis, the rate of TCR association differed among HLA loci, with DRB1 alleles having the most associated TCRs and HLA-C alleles having the fewest. Linkage disequilibrium might explain the correlated functional status among segregating V segments, but an unknown experimental factor could not be excluded. Because HLA typing was missing for some donors at each locus, association tests included only the typed subset. Most CMV-associated TCR beta chains appeared to be HLA-restricted in a later analysis, and the HLA associations seemed to be driven largely by CMV exposure. A later analysis reported that several top co-occurrence clusters appeared linked to parvovirus B19, influenza, CMV and Epstein-Barr virus. Strong co-occurrence of HLA alleles, especially DR and DQ, made assigning TCR associations to individual alleles difficult. A further reported finding was that TCR beta sequences accurately predicted the HLA-A and HLA-B alleles for most subjects in the first cohort. Some IMGT-functional V segments, including TRBV6-2 and TRBV6-3, could not be distinguished by the 87-base-pair reads and were therefore excluded. A cluster of highly shared sequence variants was judged likely to represent a technical artifact of the sequencing pipeline. In a later genetic analysis, fewer N-insertions in productive TCRs were reported among donors in an Asian-associated ancestry cluster than the roughly 700-donor mean. A later analysis found that HLA-associated TCR beta chains were more clonally expanded and had lower generation probabilities than equally common non-associated chains. The only immune exposure information available for the cohort was CMV serostatus. The cohort was sequenced for TCR beta chains only, and without alpha or paired-chain data the features that could be detected were limited. The presence/absence analyses assumed that sequencing depth was roughly uniform across donors, and that assumption may not be true.

The cohort was made up of 500 to 800 healthy bone marrow donors. At the time of sampling, all cohort members were nominally healthy, though unrecorded immune exposures were likely present. The donor was CMV seronegative and was included in the group of over 300 seronegative cohort members. Each donor provided a peripheral blood sample, and peripheral blood mononuclear cells were used for TCR beta sequencing. The Qiagen DNeasy Blood Extraction Kit was used to extract genomic DNA from the blood cell samples. To prepare the library, the immunoSEQ multiplex PCR assay was applied. The multiplex PCR relied on a mix of 60 forward primers for TCR Vbeta segments and 13 reverse primers for TCR Jbeta segments. A multiplex PCR assay on genomic DNA amplified the CDR3 region of rearranged TCR beta genes. The Illumina HiSeq System was used to sequence the amplified TCR beta libraries as 87-base-pair reads. Per the source publication's procedure: A later analysis tallied around 82 million unique TCR beta chains across the approximately 670 repertoires, and about 12 million of those chains were shared by two or more donors. To remove PCR and sequencing errors, raw reads were error-corrected and collapsed into unique sequences using a nearest-neighbor algorithm that merged closely related sequences. CDR3 sequences were aligned to IMGT reference sequences to assign V, D and J gene segments. For a sequence to be retained, at least a six-nucleotide match to both a V gene segment and a J gene segment was required. A rearrangement was called productive if the CDR3 had no stop codons and remained in frame with V and J, and every other rearrangement was called non-productive. CDR3 was defined according to IMGT convention as the region running from the second conserved V-encoded cysteine to the conserved J-encoded phenylalanine. Sequences without an unambiguous match to a single V gene segment were excluded from the earlier analysis of about 600 of the donors. In an earlier analysis of around 590 of the donors, a V segment was called functional when productive rearrangements were above 56.7%, and segregating when the standard deviation between donors exceeded 5%. A statistical classification framework was built to diagnose cytomegalovirus status from the catalog of TCR beta chain sequences. In a later analysis, V and J genes were assigned by comparing TCR nucleotide sequences against IMGT/GENE-DB human TR gene sequences. A later analysis assigned CDR3 sequences and most-parsimonious VDJ recombination scenarios with the TCRdist pipeline. A later analysis defined each TCR beta chain by its CDR3 amino acid sequence plus V-gene family, and excluded reads lacking a unique V-gene family. In a later analysis, several hundred highly shared, low-generation-probability nucleotide sequences were removed to address suspected cross-contamination and a sequencing artifact. A later analysis calculated a clonal expansion index for each public chain from normalized within-repertoire ranks of inferred template counts. Generation probabilities in a later analysis came from a VDJ recombination model fitted to out-of-frame rearrangements, and those results were checked against IGoR. In a later analysis, hypergeometric tests were used to score TCR-TCR, TCR-HLA and TCR-CMV co-occurrence, with a repertoire-size bias correction applied to TCR pairs. In a later analysis, false discovery rates were estimated by permuting HLA or CMV assignments 20 times. A later analysis grouped co-occurring TCRs with DBSCAN, adding TCRdist sequence similarity when clustering within HLA-allele-positive subsets. Co-occurrence clustering excluded repertoires with fewer than 30,000 or more than 120,000 public chains, plus five with anomalous nucleotide sharing. Entries here come from immuneACCESS through TCRdb and include only in-frame sequences with V and J called. Some clones fail to appear in such tables; in the studies checked, an unresolved V gene covers under half of the shortfall, and the cause of the remainder is unknown. V and J calls and clone size are given by that table; D and trimming were obtained from the DNA. The sample records under 200,000 clones, approximately 80% of which are singletons. The top ten clonotypes cover under 3% of the sample.

On this clone: It lacks a known antigen. Per-base qualities were not stored, and no clone one base away is much larger.

Clipping removes 8 bases from V and 4 bases from J, with 8 as the unmatched junction base count. CDR1 and CDR2, looked up from the germline V gene, are ENHRY and SYGVKD. The CDR3 covers 14 residues, taking in both the cysteine and the phenylalanine. Left in the record is the CDR3 DNA by itself, 42 bases read in frame from the first base. The sequence joins TRBV10-3 to TRBJ2-7, and 10 bases in between align with TRBD1. The sequence derives from a woman aged 50 to 60 in good health and CMV-seronegative. The material sequenced was PBMCs. This receptor has the CDR3 CAIAGGTGAYEQYF. The sequence in DNA is TGTGCCATCGCCGGGGGGACAGGGGCTTACGAGCAGTACTTC.